Shown below are 18 T cell receptor beta chains from a single sample sequenced in a study of shared clonotypes between healthy human individuals. Using immunoSEQ multiplex PCR, the repertoire was profiled, and TCRdb retains in-frame clones only, with some absent. The sample holds about 2.3 million clones; roughly 93% are singletons and the top ten take about 0.37%. Sample: naive CD4+ T cells from PBMCs. The subset: CD45RA+ positively selected. These receptors originate from a man younger than 30 in good health. Some clones in this sample may be carry-over from other donors' samples.

V and J are TRBV6-1 and TRBJ2-7; tentatively, D is TRBD2 (5 bases). Trimming left V 3 bases short and J 3 bases short, with 15 bases between. CDR3 length: 15 residues. Germline CDR1 and CDR2: MNHNS and SASEGT. The CDR3 sequence: CASSEGPQTIYEQYF. Written as DNA, the CDR3 is TGTGCCAGCAGTGAGGGTCCGCAGACTATCTACGAGCAGTACTTC.

The genes are TRBV28 and TRBJ2-1, with 7 bases matching TRBD1. CDR1 and CDR2 from the germline V gene are MDHEN and SYDVKM. V was pared by 5 bases and J by 4 bases, with 5 bases of the junction left unmatched. The CDR3 is 14 amino acids. CDR3 sequence reads: CASSVLGQYNEQFF. DNA for the CDR3: TGTGCCAGCAGTGTCTTGGGACAGTACAATGAGCAGTTCTTC.

The rearrangement joins TRBV5-4 to TRBJ2-2, with TRBD2 matching 8 bases. V lost 3 bases to trimming and J lost 0 bases; unmatched junction nucleotides: 4. The CDR3 is 16 amino acids. Germline V gene sequence: CDR1 SGHNT, CDR2 YYREEE (reference sequence). The CDR3 loop is CASSYTSGTNTGELFF. For the CDR3, the DNA is TGTGCCAGCAGCTACACTAGCGGTACGAACACCGGGGAGCTGTTTTTT.

Here the CDR3 reads CASSLSTGGVSYEQYF. The CDR3 nucleotides read TGCGCCAGCAGCTTGTCCACAGGGGGCGTATCCTACGAGCAGTACTTC. The chain links TRBV5-1 to TRBJ2-7; TRBD1 matches 9 bases. The ends lost 1 base at V and 1 base at J; junction bases unmatched: 6. CDR3 length equals 16 residues. Germline assignment: CDR1 SGHRS and CDR2 YFSETQ.

The CDR3 is CASSLGGLGLSGNTIYF. The CDR3 coding sequence is TGTGCCAGCAGCTTGGGGGGCTTGGGCCTCTCTGGAAACACCATATATTTT. This chain uses TRBV5-4 with TRBJ1-3; D is perhaps TRBD1 (5 bases). Germline V gene lookup returns CDR1 SGHNT and CDR2 YYREEE (reference sequence). The CDR3 is 17 residues long. Trimming stripped 0 bases from V and 0 bases from J, with 13 bases between.

As concerns this clone: The same CDR3 is also encoded by other DNA sequences in this sample. This chain connects TRBV28 to TRBJ2-1; perhaps TRBD2 as D (5 bases). In germline, CDR1 is MDHEN, CDR2 SYDVKM. The V end lost 8 bases, the J end lost 0 bases, and 8 bases lay between the germline ends. The CDR3 spans 13 residues. CDR3 loop: CASLSGSYNEQFF. The CDR3, as DNA: TGTGCCAGCCTGAGCGGCTCCTACAATGAGCAGTTCTTC.

The chain has TRBV27 and TRBJ1-2; D is possibly TRBD1 (5 bases). The CDR3 totals 13 residues. Germline values: CDR1 MNHEY, CDR2 SMNVEV (reference sequence). V dropped 7 bases and J dropped 7 bases, with 16 bases sitting between them. The CDR3 nucleotides are TGTGCCAGCAAAGGGACGATCGGTGGTGGCTACACCTTC. Its translation is CASKGTIGGGYTF.

Details on this clone: Distinct nucleotide sequences in the sample also encode this CDR3. The rearrangement joins TRBV29-1 to TRBJ2-2; TRBD2 is a possible D gene (5 bases). The CDR3 is 14 amino acids. Germline V gene data show CDR1 as SQVTM and CDR2 as ANQGSEA. V was clipped by 4 bases and J by 1 base, with 10 bases between them. This CDR3 is CSVVTGVNTGELFF. The CDR3 DNA sequence: TGCAGCGTTGTAACCGGGGTGAACACCGGGGAGCTGTTTTTT.

The genes are TRBV6-4 and TRBJ1-6; 7 nucleotides match TRBD1. This CDR3 has 15 residues. The V gene end was trimmed by 0 bases and the J gene end by 7 bases; junction bases not matched to a gene: 3. Germline V gene sequence: CDR1 MRHNA, CDR2 SNTAGT. DNA for the CDR3: TGTGCCAGCAGTGACTCGACAGGGAGAAATTCACCCCTCCACTTT. Translated: CASSDSTGRNSPLHF.

This clone is a singleton in its sample. The chain uses TRBV30 and TRBJ2-5, with 8 bases lining up with TRBD2. Germline V gene lookup returns CDR1 GTSNPN and CDR2 SVGIG (reference sequence). This CDR3 has 15 amino acids. The J segment lost 2 bases and the V segment lost 2 bases, leaving 7 bases of the junction unmatched. CDR3 sequence: CAWSLAGRNQETQYF. CDR3 DNA sequence: TGTGCCTGGAGTTTAGCGGGGAGGAATCAAGAGACCCAGTACTTC. The full variable domain, completed using reference TRBV30 and TRBJ2-5, is SQTIHQWPATLVQPVGSPLSLECTVEGTSNPNLYWYRQAAGRGLQLLFYSVGIGQISSEVPQNLSASRPQDRQFILSSKKLLLSDSGFYLCAWSLAGRNQETQYFGPGTRLLVL.

This clone was seen just once. The CDR3 nucleotides read TGTGCCAGCAGCTCAGTCAATCAGCCCCAGCATTTT. It encodes CASSSVNQPQHF. The V gene is TRBV7-8, the J gene TRBJ1-5, with D unresolved. Germline-derived CDR1 and CDR2 are SGHVS and FQNEAQ. Trimming took off 4 bases at V and 3 bases at J, with 4 bases between the two ends. The CDR3 extends over 12 amino acids.

This chain connects TRBV2 to TRBJ2-1; TRBD2 aligns across 11 bases. Trimming took 11 bases from V and 2 from J; bases not matched to a gene: 14. CDR1 and CDR2 from the germline V gene are SNHLY and FYNNEI. The CDR3 totals 17 residues. Written as DNA, the CDR3 is TGTGCCTCCAGGGGGGTAGCGGGAGGGCCGGCCTACAATGAGCAGTTCTTC. Its protein is CASRGVAGGPAYNEQFF.

Worth noting for this clone: Other DNA sequences in the same sample also yield this CDR3. CDR3 amino acids: CASSMAGANEQFF. The CDR3 DNA reads as TGTGCCAGTAGTATGGCAGGGGCCAATGAGCAGTTCTTC. The rearrangement uses TRBV19 and TRBJ2-1; perhaps TRBD1 as D (6 bases). CDR1 is LNHDA, CDR2 SQIVND, per germline (reference sequence). The CDR3 has 13 amino acids. Trimming stripped 3 bases from V and 6 bases from J, with 9 bases between.

For this clone: Other DNA sequences of this sample code for an identical CDR3. V usage is TRBV5-1 and J usage is TRBJ1-2; D is ambiguous. Germline loops: CDR1 SGHRS, CDR2 YFSETQ. V lost 4 bases and J lost 4, with 11 bases in between. The CDR3 is 13 residues long. CDR3 in amino acids: CASSPDAGYGYTF. The CDR3 region has the DNA TGCGCCAGCAGCCCGGACGCTGGCTATGGCTACACCTTC.

V is TRBV4-2 and J is TRBJ2-7, with D unresolved. CDR3 length: 12 residues. The germline CDR1 and CDR2 sequences are LGHNA and YNFKEQ. V lost 4 bases, J lost 0 bases, and 4 bases lay in between. The CDR3 DNA sequence: TGTGCCAGCAGCCGTAGCTCCTACGAGCAGTACTTC. This gives the protein CASSRSSYEQYF.

V and J are TRBV5-1 and TRBJ2-5; D is undetermined. With 0 bases removed from V and 0 bases from J, the gap between germline ends came to 9 bases. The CDR3 has 15 residues. The germline V gene encodes CDR1 SGHRS and CDR2 YFSETQ. The DNA for the CDR3 is TGCGCCAGCAGCTTGGTCAGGATTAACCAAGAGACCCAGTACTTC. This translates into CASSLVRINQETQYF. Full variable domain (outside the CDR3, taken from reference TRBV5-1 and TRBJ2-5): KAGVTQTPRYLIKTRGQQVTLSCSPISGHRSVSWYQQTPGQGLQFLFEYFSETQRNKGNFPGRFSGRQFSNSRSEMNVSTLELGDSALYLCASSLVRINQETQYFGPGTRLLVL.

This chain connects TRBV6-6 to TRBJ2-7; tentative D call: TRBD2 (7 bases). The CDR3 totals 14 residues. From germline, CDR1 is MNHNY and CDR2 SVGAGI (reference sequence). V was trimmed by 3 bases and J by 3 bases, leaving 12 bases between them. The CDR3 protein is CASSYGGAIYEQYF. The CDR3, as DNA: TGTGCCAGCAGTTATGGGGGGGCCATCTACGAGCAGTACTTC.

The gene calls are TRBV9 and TRBJ1-5, with TRBD1 identical over 7 bases. The V segment lost 4 bases and the J segment 9 bases; nucleotides outside the gene matches: 13. CDR1 and CDR2 from the germline V gene are SGDLS and YYNGEE. This CDR3 spans 15 amino acids. The DNA for the CDR3 is TGTGCCAGCAGCTTCGCGCCCGACAGGGACGGGCCCCAGCATTTT. Translating gives CASSFAPDRDGPQHF.